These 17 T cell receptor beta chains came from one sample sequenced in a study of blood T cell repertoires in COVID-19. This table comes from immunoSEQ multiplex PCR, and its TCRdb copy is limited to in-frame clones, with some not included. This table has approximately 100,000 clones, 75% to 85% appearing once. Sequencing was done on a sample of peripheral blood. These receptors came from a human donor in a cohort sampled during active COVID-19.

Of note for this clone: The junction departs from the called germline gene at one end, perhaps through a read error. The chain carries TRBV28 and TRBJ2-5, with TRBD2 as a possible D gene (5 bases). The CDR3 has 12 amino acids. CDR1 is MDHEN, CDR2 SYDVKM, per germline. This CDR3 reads CATSRGKETQYF. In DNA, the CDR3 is TGTGCCACCAGTCGAGGGAAAGAGACCCAGTACTTC.

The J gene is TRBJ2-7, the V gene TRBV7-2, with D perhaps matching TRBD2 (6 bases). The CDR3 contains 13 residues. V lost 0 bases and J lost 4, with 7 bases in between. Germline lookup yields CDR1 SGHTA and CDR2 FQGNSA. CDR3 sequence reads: CASSLAAGYEQYF. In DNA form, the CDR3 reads TGTGCCAGCAGCTTAGCGGCGGGATACGAGCAGTACTTC.

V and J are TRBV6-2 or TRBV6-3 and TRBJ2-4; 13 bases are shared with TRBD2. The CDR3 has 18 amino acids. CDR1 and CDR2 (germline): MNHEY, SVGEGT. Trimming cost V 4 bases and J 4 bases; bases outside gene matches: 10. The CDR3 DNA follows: TGTGCCAGCAGTTCCCACCGGACTAGCGGGGGACTAAAAAACATTCAGTACTTC. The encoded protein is CASSSHRTSGGLKNIQYF.

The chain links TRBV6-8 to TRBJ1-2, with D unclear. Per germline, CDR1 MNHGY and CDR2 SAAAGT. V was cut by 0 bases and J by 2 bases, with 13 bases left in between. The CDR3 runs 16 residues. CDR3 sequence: CASSYSSPRENYGYTF. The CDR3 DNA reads TGTGCCAGCAGTTACTCGAGTCCGAGGGAGAACTATGGCTACACCTTC.

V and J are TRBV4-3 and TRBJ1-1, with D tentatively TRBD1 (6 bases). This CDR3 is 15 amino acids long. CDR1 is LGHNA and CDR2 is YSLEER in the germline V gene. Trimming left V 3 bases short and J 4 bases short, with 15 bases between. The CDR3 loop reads CASSQDTGYGTEAFF. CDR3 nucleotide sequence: TGCGCCAGCAGCCAGGACACAGGGTACGGCACTGAAGCTTTCTTT.

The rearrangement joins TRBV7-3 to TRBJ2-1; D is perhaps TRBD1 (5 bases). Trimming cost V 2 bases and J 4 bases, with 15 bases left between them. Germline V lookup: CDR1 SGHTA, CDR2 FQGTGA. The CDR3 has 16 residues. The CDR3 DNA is TGTGCCAGCAGCTTACAGGGAACAGGCAGGTACAATGAGCAGTTCTTC. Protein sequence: CASSLQGTGRYNEQFF.

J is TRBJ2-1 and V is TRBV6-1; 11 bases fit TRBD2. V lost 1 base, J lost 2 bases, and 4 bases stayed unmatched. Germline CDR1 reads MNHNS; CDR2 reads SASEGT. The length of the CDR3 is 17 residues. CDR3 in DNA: TGTGCCAGCAGTGAAGGTTTACTAGCGGGAGCCTACAATGAGCAGTTCTTC. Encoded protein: CASSEGLLAGAYNEQFF.

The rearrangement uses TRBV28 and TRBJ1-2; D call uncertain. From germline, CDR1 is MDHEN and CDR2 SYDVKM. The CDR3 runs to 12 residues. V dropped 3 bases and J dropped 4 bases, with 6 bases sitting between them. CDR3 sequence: CASSFSSYGYTF. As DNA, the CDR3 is TGTGCCAGCAGTTTTTCTAGCTATGGCTACACCTTC.

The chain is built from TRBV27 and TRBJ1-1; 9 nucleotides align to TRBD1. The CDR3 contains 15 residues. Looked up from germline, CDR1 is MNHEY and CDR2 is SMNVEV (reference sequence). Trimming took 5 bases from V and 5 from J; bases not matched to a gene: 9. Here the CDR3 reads CASSPYRGPSTEAFF. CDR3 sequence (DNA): TGTGCCAGCAGTCCGTACAGGGGGCCCTCAACTGAAGCTTTCTTT.

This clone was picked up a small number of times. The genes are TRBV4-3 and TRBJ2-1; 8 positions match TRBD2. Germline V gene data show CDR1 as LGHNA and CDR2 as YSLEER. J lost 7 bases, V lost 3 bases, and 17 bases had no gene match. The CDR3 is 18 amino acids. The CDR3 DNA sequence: TGCGCCAGCAGCCAGGGACTAGAGTTAGGAGCCTATTCTAATGAGCAGTTCTTC. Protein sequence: CASSQGLELGAYSNEQFF.

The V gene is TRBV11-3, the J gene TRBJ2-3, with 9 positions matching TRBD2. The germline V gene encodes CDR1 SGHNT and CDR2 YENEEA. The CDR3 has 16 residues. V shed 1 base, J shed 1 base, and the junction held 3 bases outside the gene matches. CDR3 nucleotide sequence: TGTGCCAGCAGCTTAGGGCCTAGCGGGGGCACAGATACGCAGTATTTT. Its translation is CASSLGPSGGTDTQYF.

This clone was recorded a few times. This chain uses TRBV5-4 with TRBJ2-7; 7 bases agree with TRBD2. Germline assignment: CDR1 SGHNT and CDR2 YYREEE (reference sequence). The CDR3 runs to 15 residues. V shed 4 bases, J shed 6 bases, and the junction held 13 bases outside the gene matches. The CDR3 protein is CASSPGLAGVGEQYF. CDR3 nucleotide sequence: TGTGCCAGCAGCCCAGGCTTGGCGGGGGTGGGCGAGCAGTACTTC.

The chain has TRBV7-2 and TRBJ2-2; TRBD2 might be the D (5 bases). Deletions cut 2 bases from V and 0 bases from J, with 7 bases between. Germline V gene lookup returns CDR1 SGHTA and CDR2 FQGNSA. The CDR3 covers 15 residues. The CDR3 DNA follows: TGTGCCAGCAGCTTAATACTAGCGAACACCGGGGAGCTGTTTTTT. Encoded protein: CASSLILANTGELFF. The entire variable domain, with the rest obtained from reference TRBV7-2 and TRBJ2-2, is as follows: GAGVSQSPSNKVTEKGKDVELRCDPISGHTALYWYRQSLGQGLEFLIYFQGNSAPDKSGLPSDRFSAERTGGSVSTLTIQRTQQEDSAVYLCASSLILANTGELFFGEGSRLTVL.

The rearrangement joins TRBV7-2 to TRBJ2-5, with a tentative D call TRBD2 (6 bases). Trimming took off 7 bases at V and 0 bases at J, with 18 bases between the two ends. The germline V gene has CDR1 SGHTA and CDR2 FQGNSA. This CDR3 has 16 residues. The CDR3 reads CASMSGLGGNQETQYF. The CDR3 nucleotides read TGTGCCAGCATGAGCGGGCTGGGGGGTAACCAAGAGACCCAGTACTTC.

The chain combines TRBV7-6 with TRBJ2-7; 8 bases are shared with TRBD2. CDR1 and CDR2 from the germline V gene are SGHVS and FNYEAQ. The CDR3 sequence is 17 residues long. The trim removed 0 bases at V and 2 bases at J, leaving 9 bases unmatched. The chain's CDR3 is CASSLASTSGSTYEQYF. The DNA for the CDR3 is TGTGCCAGCAGCTTAGCATCAACTAGCGGAAGCACCTACGAGCAGTACTTC.

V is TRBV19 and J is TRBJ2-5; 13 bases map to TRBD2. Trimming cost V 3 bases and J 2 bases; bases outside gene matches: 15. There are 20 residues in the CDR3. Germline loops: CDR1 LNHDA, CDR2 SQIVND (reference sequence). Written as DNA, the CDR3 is TGTGCCAGTAGTATGAGACTAGCGGGGGGCCTACTTCAAAGACAAGAGACCCAGTACTTC. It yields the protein CASSMRLAGGLLQRQETQYF.

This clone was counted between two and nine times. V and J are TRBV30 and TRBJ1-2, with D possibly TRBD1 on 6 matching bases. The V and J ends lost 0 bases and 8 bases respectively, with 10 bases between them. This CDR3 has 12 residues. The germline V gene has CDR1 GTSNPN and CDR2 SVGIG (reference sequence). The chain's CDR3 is CAWSVTGKGYTF. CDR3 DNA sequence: TGTGCCTGGAGTGTAACAGGGAAAGGCTACACCTTC.